This T cell receptor (beta chain) was identified during a study of regulatory T cells in long-lasting Graves disease. About this clonotype: A far larger clone is one base from this, pointing to a likely read error.

Time point denoted: newly diagnosed GD, antithyroid drugs for less than 3 months. From RNA extracted from PBMCs, the TCR library was made. Through Arm-PCR of CDR3 regions and iRepertoire HTBI primers, TCR beta libraries were built. TCRdb used MiXCR to reprocess the multiplex PCR reads, holding one entry per CDR3 protein. The table has some 450,000 distinct CDR3 sequences, around 15% seen once. Trimming shortened V by 1 base and J by 1 base, and 23 bases separated the two germline ends. Looked up from germline, CDR1 is SEHNR and CDR2 is FQNEAQ (reference sequence). This CDR3 region has 19 residues. The same data also contributed to another study, on T cells in Graves' hyperthyroidism and ophthalmopathy.

The sample consisted of peripheral blood mononuclear cells (PBMCs), taken at new diagnosis, from a patient treated with antithyroid drugs. The chain is built from TRBV7-9 and TRBJ2-7; possibly TRBD2 for D (6 bases). The source of this sequence is a woman in her thirties with Graves disease. CDR3 loop: CASSLEWPMGDGGSYEQYF. The CDR3 DNA sequence: TGTGCCAGCAGCTTAGAATGGCCGATGGGGGACGGGGGTTCCTACGAGCAGTACTTC.